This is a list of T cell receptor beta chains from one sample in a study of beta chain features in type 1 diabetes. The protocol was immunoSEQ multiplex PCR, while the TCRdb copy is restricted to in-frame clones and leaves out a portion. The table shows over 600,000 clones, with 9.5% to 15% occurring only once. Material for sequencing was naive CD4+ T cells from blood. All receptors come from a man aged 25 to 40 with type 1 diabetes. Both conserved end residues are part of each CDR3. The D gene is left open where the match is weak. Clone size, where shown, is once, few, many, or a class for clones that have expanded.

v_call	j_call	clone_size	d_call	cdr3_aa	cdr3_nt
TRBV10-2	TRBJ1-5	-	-	CASSDDRSNQPQHF	TGCGCCAGCAGTGACGACAGGAGCAATCAGCCCCAGCATTTT
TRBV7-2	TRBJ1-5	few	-	CASSSVSNQPQHF	TGTGCCAGCAGCTCAGTTAGCAATCAGCCCCAGCATTTT
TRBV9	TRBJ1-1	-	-	CASSVGGRPSAEAFF	TGTGCCAGCAGCGTAGGCGGCAGGCCGAGCGCTGAAGCTTTCTTT
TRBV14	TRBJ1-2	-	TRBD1	CASSPRQGDGYGYTF	TGTGCCAGCAGCCCCCGACAGGGTGACGGCTATGGCTACACCTTC
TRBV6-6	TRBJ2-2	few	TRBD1	CASSAGQGTIPGELFF	TGTGCCAGCAGCGCTGGACAGGGGACGATCCCCGGGGAGCTGTTTTTT
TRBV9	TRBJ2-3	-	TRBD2	CASSVGVAGAGDTQYF	TGTGCCAGCAGCGTAGGAGTAGCGGGGGCCGGGGATACGCAGTATTTT
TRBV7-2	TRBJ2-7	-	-	CASSRNRDHEQYF	TGTGCCAGCAGCCGAAACAGGGATCACGAGCAGTACTTC
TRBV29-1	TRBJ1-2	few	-	CSVDGGGARRGYTF	TGCAGCGTTGACGGGGGTGGGGCGCGACGCGGCTACACCTTC
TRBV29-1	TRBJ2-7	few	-	CSVEESGQRAYEQYF	TGCAGCGTTGAAGAGTCCGGGCAGCGTGCCTACGAGCAGTACTTC
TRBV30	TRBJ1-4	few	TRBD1	CAFDRGNEKLFF	TGTGCCTTTGACAGGGGGAACGAAAAACTGTTTTTT
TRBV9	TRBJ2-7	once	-	CASSVGAGEQYF	TGTGCCAGCAGCGTAGGAGCCGGCGAGCAGTACTTC
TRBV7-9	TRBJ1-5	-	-	CASSSRGQPQHF	TGTGCCAGCAGCTCCCGGGGACAGCCCCAGCATTTT
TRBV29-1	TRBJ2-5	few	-	CSVVPVGETQYF	TGCAGCGTTGTTCCGGTGGGGGAGACCCAGTACTTC
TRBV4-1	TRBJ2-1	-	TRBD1	CASRQGQGAMYEQFF	TGCGCCAGCCGGCAGGGACAGGGGGCTATGTATGAGCAGTTCTTC
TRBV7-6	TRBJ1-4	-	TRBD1	CASSPGQGRTEKLFF	TGTGCCAGCAGCCCCGGACAGGGGAGAACTGAAAAACTGTTTTTT
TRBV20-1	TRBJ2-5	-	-	CSGDFQETQYF	TGCAGCGGGGATTTTCAAGAGACCCAGTACTTC
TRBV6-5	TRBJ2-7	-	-	CASSYGTPSSYEQYF	TGTGCCAGCAGTTACGGGACACCCAGCTCCTACGAGCAGTACTTC
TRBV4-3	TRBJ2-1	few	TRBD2	CASSQGGGRDEQFF	TGCGCCAGCAGCCAAGGGGGAGGGCGGGATGAGCAGTTCTTC
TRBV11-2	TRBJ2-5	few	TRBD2	CASSPSGQETQYF	TGTGCCAGCAGCCCTAGCGGGCAAGAGACCCAGTACTTC
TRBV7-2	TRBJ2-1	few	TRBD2	CASSLSGGPYNEQFF	TGTGCCAGCAGCTTGAGCGGGGGGCCCTACAATGAGCAGTTCTTC
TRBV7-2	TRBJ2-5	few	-	CAGTTGNQETQYF	TGTGCCGGTACCACAGGCAACCAAGAGACCCAGTACTTC
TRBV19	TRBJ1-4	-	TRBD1	CASSPPGTGGGWEKLFF	TGTGCCAGTAGCCCCCCCGGGACAGGGGGCGGTTGGGAAAAACTGTTTTTT
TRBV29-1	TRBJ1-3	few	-	CSSVGPGNTIYF	TGCAGCAGTGTGGGGCCAGGAAACACCATATATTTT
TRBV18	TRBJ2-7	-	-	CASSLQGISYEQYF	TGTGCCAGCTCATTGCAGGGTATCTCCTACGAGCAGTACTTC